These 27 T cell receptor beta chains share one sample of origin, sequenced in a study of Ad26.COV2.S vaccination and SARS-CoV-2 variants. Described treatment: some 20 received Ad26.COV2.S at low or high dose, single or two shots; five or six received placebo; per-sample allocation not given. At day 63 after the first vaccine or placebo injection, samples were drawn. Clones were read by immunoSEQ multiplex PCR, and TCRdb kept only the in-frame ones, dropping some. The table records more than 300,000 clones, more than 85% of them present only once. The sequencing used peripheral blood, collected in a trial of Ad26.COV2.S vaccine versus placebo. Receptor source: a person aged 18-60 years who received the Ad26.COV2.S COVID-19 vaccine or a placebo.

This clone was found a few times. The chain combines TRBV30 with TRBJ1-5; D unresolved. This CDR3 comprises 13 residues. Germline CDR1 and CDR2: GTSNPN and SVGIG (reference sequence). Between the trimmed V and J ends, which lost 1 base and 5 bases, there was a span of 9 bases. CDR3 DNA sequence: TGTGCCTGGAGTGGGGGTACCTATCAGCCCCAGCATTTT. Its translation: CAWSGGTYQPQHF.

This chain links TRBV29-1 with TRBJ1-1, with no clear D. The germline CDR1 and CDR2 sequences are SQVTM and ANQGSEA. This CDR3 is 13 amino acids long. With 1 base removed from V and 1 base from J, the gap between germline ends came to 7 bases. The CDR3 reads CSVEAGRNTEAFF. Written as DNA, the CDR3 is TGCAGCGTTGAAGCCGGAAGGAACACTGAAGCTTTCTTT.

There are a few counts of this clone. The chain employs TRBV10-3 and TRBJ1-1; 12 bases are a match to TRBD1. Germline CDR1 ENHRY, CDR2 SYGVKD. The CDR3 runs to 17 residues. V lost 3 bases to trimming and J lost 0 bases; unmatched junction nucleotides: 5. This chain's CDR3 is CAISDSGTGGMNTEAFF. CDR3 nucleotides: TGTGCCATCAGTGATTCCGGGACAGGGGGCATGAACACTGAAGCTTTCTTT.

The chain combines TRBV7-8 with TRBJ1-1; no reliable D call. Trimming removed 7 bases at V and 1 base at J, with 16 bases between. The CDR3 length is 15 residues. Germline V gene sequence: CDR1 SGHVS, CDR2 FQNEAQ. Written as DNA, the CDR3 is TGTGCCAGCACCACCGGGAGGGCGGCGAACACTGAAGCTTTCTTT. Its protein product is CASTTGRAANTEAFF.

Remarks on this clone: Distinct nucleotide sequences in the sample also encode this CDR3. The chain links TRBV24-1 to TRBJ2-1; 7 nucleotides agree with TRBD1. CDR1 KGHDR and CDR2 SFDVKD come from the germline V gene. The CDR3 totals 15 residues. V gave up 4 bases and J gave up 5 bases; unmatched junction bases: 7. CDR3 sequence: CATSDSGTANNEQFF. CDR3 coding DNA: TGTGCCACCAGTGACTCCGGGACAGCTAACAATGAGCAGTTCTTC.

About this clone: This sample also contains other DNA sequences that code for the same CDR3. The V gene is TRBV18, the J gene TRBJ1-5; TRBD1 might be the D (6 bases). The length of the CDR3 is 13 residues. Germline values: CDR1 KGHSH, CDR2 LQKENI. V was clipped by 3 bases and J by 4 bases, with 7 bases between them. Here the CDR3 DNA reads TGTGCCAGCTCACCCGACAGGAATCAGCCCCAGCATTTT. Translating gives CASSPDRNQPQHF.

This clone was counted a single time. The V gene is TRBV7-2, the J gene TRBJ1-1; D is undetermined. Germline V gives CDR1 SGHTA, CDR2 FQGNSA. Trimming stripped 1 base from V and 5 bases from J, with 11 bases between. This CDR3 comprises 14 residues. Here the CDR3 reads CASSLERRRTEAFF. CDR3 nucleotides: TGTGCCAGCAGCTTAGAGAGACGCAGGACTGAAGCTTTCTTT.

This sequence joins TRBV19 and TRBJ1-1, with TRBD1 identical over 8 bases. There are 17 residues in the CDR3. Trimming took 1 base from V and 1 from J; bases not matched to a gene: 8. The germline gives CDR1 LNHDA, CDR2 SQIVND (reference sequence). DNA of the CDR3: TGTGCCAGTAGTATAGGGGCAGGGGGCGCGTGGAACACTGAAGCTTTCTTT. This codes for CASSIGAGGAWNTEAFF.

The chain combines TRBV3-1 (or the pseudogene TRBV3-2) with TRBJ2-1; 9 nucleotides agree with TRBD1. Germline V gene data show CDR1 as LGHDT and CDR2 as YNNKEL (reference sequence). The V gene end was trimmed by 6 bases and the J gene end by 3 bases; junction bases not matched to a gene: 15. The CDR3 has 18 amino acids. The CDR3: CASSSHSHRGRIYNEQFF. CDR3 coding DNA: TGTGCCAGCAGTTCCCATTCTCACAGGGGGCGCATCTACAATGAGCAGTTCTTC.

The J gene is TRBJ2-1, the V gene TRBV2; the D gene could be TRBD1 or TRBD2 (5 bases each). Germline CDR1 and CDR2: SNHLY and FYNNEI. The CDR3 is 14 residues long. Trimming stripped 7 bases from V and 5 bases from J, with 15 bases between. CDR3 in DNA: TGTGCCAGCAACAGGCTAGCATCCGACAATGAGCAGTTCTTC. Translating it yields CASNRLASDNEQFF.

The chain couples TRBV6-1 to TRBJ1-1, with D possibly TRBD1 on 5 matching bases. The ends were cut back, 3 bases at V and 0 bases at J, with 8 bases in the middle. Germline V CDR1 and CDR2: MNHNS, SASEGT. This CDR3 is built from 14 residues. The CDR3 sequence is CASSETVMNTEAFF. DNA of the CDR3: TGTGCCAGCAGTGAGACAGTCATGAACACTGAAGCTTTCTTT.

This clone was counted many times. The CDR3 region is CASRLGLEETQYF. The CDR3 nucleotides read TGTGCCAGCAGACTGGGACTAGAAGAGACCCAGTACTTC. The gene calls are TRBV3-1 (or the pseudogene TRBV3-2) and TRBJ2-5, with 8 bases matching TRBD2. The V segment lost 6 bases and the J segment 3 bases; nucleotides outside the gene matches: 3. There are 13 residues in the CDR3. The V gene's germline CDR1 is LGHDT and CDR2 YNNKEL (reference sequence).

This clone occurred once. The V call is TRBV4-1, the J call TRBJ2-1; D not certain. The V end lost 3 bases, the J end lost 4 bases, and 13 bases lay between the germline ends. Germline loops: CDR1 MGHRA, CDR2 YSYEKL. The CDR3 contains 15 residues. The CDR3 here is CASSQSPVPYNEQFF. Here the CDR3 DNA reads TGCGCCAGCAGCCAGTCCCCGGTACCATACAATGAGCAGTTCTTC.

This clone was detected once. The CDR3 spells CASSSPTGQAPTQFF. In DNA, the CDR3 is TGTGCCAGCAGCAGCCCCACAGGACAGGCCCCTACTCAGTTCTTC. This chain uses TRBV21-1 with TRBJ2-1; TRBD1, as called in the table, went unchecked against the DNA. TRBV21-1 is labeled a pseudogene. The CDR3 sequence is 15 residues long.

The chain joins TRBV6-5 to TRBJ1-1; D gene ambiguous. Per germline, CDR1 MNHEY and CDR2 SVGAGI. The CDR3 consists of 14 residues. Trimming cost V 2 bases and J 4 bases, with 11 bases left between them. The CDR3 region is CASSYVVRGTEAFF. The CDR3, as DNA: TGTGCCAGCAGTTACGTGGTACGTGGCACTGAAGCTTTCTTT.

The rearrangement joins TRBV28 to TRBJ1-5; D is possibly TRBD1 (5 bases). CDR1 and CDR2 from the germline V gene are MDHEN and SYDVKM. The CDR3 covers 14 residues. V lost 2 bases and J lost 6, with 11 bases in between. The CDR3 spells CASSLQGSGQPQHF. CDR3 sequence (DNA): TGTGCCAGCAGTTTACAGGGATCGGGTCAGCCCCAGCATTTT.

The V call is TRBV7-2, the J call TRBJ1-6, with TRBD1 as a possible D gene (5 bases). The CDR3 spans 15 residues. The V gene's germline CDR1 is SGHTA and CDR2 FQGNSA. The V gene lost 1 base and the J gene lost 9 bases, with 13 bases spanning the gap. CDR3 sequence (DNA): TGTGCCAGCAGCTTAGTTGTGGGGGTAGGTTCACCCCTCCACTTT. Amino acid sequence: CASSLVVGVGSPLHF.

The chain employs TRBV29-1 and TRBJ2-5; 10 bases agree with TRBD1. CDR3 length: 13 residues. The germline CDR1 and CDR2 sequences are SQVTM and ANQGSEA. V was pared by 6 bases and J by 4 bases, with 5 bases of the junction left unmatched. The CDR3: CSVEDRGRETQYF. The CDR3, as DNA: TGCAGCGTCGAGGACAGGGGGAGAGAGACCCAGTACTTC.

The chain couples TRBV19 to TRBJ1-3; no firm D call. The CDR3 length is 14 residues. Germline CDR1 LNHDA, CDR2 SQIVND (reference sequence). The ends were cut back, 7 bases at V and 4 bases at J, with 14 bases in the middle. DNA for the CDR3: TGTGCCAGTAACCGTGGGAGAGCGGGAAACACCATATATTTT. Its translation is CASNRGRAGNTIYF.

This CDR3 reads CASRPGTGTEAFF. As DNA, the CDR3 is TGTGCCAGCAGACCTGGGACAGGGACAGAAGCTTTCTTT. The chain combines TRBV5-5 with TRBJ1-1, with 9 nucleotides matching TRBD1. The CDR3 is 13 amino acids. J was trimmed by 8 bases and V by 5 bases; bases with no gene match: 7. Germline assignment: CDR1 SGHKS and CDR2 YYEKEE (reference sequence).

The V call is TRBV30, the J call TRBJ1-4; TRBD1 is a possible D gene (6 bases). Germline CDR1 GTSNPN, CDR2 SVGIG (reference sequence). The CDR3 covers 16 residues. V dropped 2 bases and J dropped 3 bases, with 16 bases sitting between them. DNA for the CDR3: TGTGCCTGGAGTCCGGGACCGGGGGCGTCTAATGAAAAACTGTTTTTT. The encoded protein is CAWSPGPGASNEKLFF.

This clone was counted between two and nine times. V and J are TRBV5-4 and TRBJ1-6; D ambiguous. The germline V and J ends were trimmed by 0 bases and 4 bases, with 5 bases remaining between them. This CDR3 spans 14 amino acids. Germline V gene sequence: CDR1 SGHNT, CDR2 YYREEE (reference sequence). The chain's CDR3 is CASSLGRYNSPLHF. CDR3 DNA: TGTGCCAGCAGCTTGGGCAGATATAATTCACCCCTCCACTTT. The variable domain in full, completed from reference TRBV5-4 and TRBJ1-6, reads ETGVTQSPTHLIKTRGQQVTLRCSSQSGHNTVSWYQQALGQGPQFIFQYYREEENGRGNFPPRFSGLQFPNYSSELNVNALELDDSALYLCASSLGRYNSPLHFGNGTRLTVT.

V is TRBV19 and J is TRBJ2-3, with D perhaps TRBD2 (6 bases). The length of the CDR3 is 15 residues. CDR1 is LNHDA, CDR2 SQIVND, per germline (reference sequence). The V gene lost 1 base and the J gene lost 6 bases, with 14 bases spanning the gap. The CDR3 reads CASSIVADGGDTQYF. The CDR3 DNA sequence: TGTGCCAGTAGTATAGTAGCGGACGGGGGTGATACGCAGTATTTT.

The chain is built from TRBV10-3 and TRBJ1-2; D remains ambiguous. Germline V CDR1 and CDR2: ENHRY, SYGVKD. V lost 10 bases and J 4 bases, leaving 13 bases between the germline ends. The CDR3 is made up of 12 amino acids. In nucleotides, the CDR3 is TGTGCCACCTTGAGACGGAGCTATGGCTACACCTTC. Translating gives CATLRRSYGYTF.

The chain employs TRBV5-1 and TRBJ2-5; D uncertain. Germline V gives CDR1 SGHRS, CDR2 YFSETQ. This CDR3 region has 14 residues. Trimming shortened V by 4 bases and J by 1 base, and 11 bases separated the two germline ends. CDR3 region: CASSITEPQETQYF. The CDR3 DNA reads TGCGCCAGCAGCATCACAGAACCCCAAGAGACCCAGTACTTC.

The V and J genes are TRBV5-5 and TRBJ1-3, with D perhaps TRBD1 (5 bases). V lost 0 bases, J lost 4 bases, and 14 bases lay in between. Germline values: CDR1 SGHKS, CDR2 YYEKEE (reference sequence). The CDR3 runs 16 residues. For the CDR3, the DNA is TGTGCCAGCAGCTTGGGGGACTCCCTCCCGGGAAACACCATATATTTT. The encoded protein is CASSLGDSLPGNTIYF. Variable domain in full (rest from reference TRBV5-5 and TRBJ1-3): DAGVTQSPTHLIKTRGQQVTLRCSPISGHKSVSWYQQVLGQGPQFIFQYYEKEERGRGNFPDRFSARQFPNYSSELNVNALLLGDSALYLCASSLGDSLPGNTIYFGEGSWLTVV.

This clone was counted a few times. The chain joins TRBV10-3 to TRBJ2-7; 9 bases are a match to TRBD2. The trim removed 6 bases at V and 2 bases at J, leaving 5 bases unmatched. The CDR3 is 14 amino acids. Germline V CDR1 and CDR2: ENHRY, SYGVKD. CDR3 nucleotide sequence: TGTGCCATCAGCGAGGGCGGGGGGGCCTACGAGCAGTACTTC. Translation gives CAISEGGGAYEQYF.